This T cell receptor beta chain emerged from a study of CD8 T cells in ankylosing spondylitis (dated by TCRdb to about 2017). Some background on the complete study: The study set out to find disease-linked TCR variants by profiling T cell receptor beta repertoires in ankylosing spondylitis patients and healthy donors. Peripheral blood was sampled, and synovial fluid was additionally collected from ankylosing spondylitis patients. The full study cohort was made up of about two dozen ankylosing spondylitis patients and 108 healthy donors. What the work shows at the level of the full study, not this receptor alone: According to the report, matched synovial fluid samples from ankylosing spondylitis patients were significantly enriched for the disease-linked clones. Blood from ankylosing spondylitis patients appeared to be characterized by a TCR beta motif composed of eight or nine highly homologous amino acid variants. Some TCR beta motif variants had previously been reported in synovial fluid and blood of reactive arthritis patients, which suggested common disease-initiation mechanisms. A CD8+ phenotype was shown by the disease-linked clones, which were found at relatively low frequencies in peripheral blood.

Taken from the germline V gene (reference sequence), the CDR1 and CDR2 loops are LGHDT and YNNKEL. The CDR3, cysteine through phenylalanine, is 16 amino acids long. Only CDR3 DNA remains: 48 bases, in frame from the first base. V is reduced by 3 bases and J by 5 bases, leaving a spacing of 18 bases between them. Sequenced using an Illumina HiSeq 2500. Quantitative 5'-RACE with molecular barcodes was the method used to prepare the TCR beta libraries. Regarding the original processing steps: A new computational method, built on a probabilistic model of VDJ rearrangement, was used to identify disease-linked TCR variants. TCRdb handled the public reads itself, with Q25 trimming in fastp and clone calling in MiXCR, and kept productive beta chains. All rows with the same CDR3 protein become a single entry with the most common DNA and genes. TCRdb, not the original authors, processed these V and J calls. The sample table contains approximately 440,000 distinct CDR3 sequences; only one count was recorded for about 15% of them. In total, the top ten clones hold approximately 0.93% of the sample.

As for this clonotype: Its antigen is not yet known. Base qualities are not recorded, but no much larger clone differs from it by a single base.

Sequenced: blood, either unsorted or a sorted T cell fraction (not recorded which). The chain couples TRBV3-1 to TRBJ2-3, and possibly TRBD2, on 6 matching bases. The receptor's source is a male donor with ankylosing spondylitis. In nucleotide form, the sequence is TGTGCCAGCAGCCACGGCGGGGTGGCACTGGAAGATACGCAGTATTTT. It specifies CASSHGGVALEDTQYF.